This T cell receptor beta chain was observed in a study of blood T cell repertoires in COVID-19. Whole-study context: Both acute and convalescent COVID-19 samples were obtained from the United States, Italy and Spain. Sample material is recorded as cDNA or gDNA derived from T cells, B-cell-depleted T cells, or PBMCs.

In the source study's methods: Amplified reference gene primers provided the basis for estimating nucleated cell counts. Clones were read by immunoSEQ multiplex PCR, and TCRdb kept only the in-frame ones, dropping some. The V and J calls and clone size are taken from that table; D and trimming were inferred from the DNA. Of over 200,000 clones listed, around 82% are singletons. V lost 4 bases to trimming and J lost 1 base; unmatched junction nucleotides: 5. The V gene's germline CDR1 is SGHRS and CDR2 YFSETQ. This CDR3 region has 15 residues. What was sequenced was peripheral blood. The TCR sequence derives from a man older than 75 with acute or convalescent COVID-19. The chain carries TRBV5-1 and TRBJ2-7; 10 nucleotides agree with TRBD2. This CDR3 reads CASSPGTSVSYEQYF. CDR3 sequence (DNA): TGCGCCAGCAGCCCCGGGACTAGCGTTTCCTACGAGCAGTACTTC. The complete variable domain, with remaining parts taken from reference TRBV5-1 and TRBJ2-7, reads KAGVTQTPRYLIKTRGQQVTLSCSPISGHRSVSWYQQTPGQGLQFLFEYFSETQRNKGNFPGRFSGRQFSNSRSEMNVSTLELGDSALYLCASSPGTSVSYEQYFGPGTRLTVT.